These 22 T cell receptor beta chains share one sample of origin, sequenced in a study of blood T cell repertoires in COVID-19. The repertoire was sequenced with immunoSEQ multiplex PCR; TCRdb's copy has only in-frame clones and lacks some. In the table there are some 160,000 clones, more than 80% of which are singletons. Sequencing was carried out using peripheral blood. These receptors were obtained from a man aged 55 to 70 with acute or convalescent COVID-19.

The rearrangement links TRBV5-1 to TRBJ1-6; D may be TRBD1 (5 bases). Germline V gives CDR1 SGHRS, CDR2 YFSETQ. V was clipped by 4 bases and J by 5 bases, with 10 bases between them. The CDR3 is 14 amino acids. Here the CDR3 DNA reads TGCGCCAGCAGCGAGGGACTTAATAATTCACCCCTCCACTTT. Protein product: CASSEGLNNSPLHF.

The DNA of the CDR3 is TGTGCCAGCAGACACGTGGGGACAGGGGCCACTGAAGCTTTCTTT. Protein: CASRHVGTGATEAFF. The chain combines TRBV6-6 with TRBJ1-1, with 10 bases identical to TRBD1. This CDR3 is 15 amino acids long. The J segment lost 4 bases and the V segment lost 6 bases, leaving 8 bases of the junction unmatched. CDR1 and CDR2 from the germline V gene are MNHNY and SVGAGI (reference sequence).

This clone was observed a single time. The V gene is TRBV6-5, the J gene TRBJ1-5, with D maybe TRBD1 (5 bases). Germline V gene sequence: CDR1 MNHEY, CDR2 SVGAGI. V was pared by 7 bases and J by 2 bases, with 9 bases between. This CDR3 has 13 residues. CDR3 coding DNA: TGTGCCAGCACGGGAGGGGGCAATCAGCCCCAGCATTTT. This translates into CASTGGGNQPQHF.

J is TRBJ2-1 and V is TRBV29-1, with 9 bases that match TRBD1. This CDR3 comprises 15 residues. V shed 4 bases, J shed 3 bases, and the junction held 7 bases outside the gene matches. In germline, CDR1 is SQVTM, CDR2 ANQGSEA. CDR3 nucleotides: TGCAGCGTTGCTGGTCGGGACAGGGTCTACAATGAGCAGTTCTTC. This translates into CSVAGRDRVYNEQFF.

The V call is TRBV10-3, the J call TRBJ1-2; D is ambiguous. Germline values: CDR1 ENHRY, CDR2 SYGVKD. Trimming pared 2 bases from V and 1 base from J, leaving 8 bases between. The CDR3 totals 14 residues. CDR3 nucleotides: TGTGCCATCAGTGAGCAAGTTAGTAACTATGGCTACACCTTC. Translated: CAISEQVSNYGYTF.

This clone was detected only once. The chain recombines TRBV6-1 with TRBJ2-1; the match to TRBD1 covers 12 bases. Germline trimming cut 2 bases from V and 0 bases from J; bases unmatched to any gene: 8. Germline lookup yields CDR1 MNHNS and CDR2 SASEGT. There are 19 residues in the CDR3. The CDR3 DNA reads TGTGCCAGCAGTGAAAGGGGACAGGGGGCGATTTACTCCTACAATGAGCAGTTCTTC. Residues: CASSERGQGAIYSYNEQFF.

The chain recombines TRBV7-2 with TRBJ1-1; D ambiguous. The CDR3 runs 13 residues. The germline V gene has CDR1 SGHTA and CDR2 FQGNSA. Trimming removed 1 base at V and 1 base at J, with 4 bases between. The DNA of the CDR3 is TGTGCCAGCAGCTTAGTTAGGAACACTGAAGCTTTCTTT. Protein: CASSLVRNTEAFF.

This rearrangement joins TRBV19 to TRBJ1-2, with 7 bases matching TRBD1. Germline CDR1 reads LNHDA; CDR2 reads SQIVND (reference sequence). The J segment lost 0 bases and the V segment lost 8 bases, leaving 15 bases of the junction unmatched. This CDR3 has 17 amino acids. Written as DNA, the CDR3 is TGTGCCAGTGCTAATCGGGACAGAGAGTTCACTAACTATGGCTACACCTTC. Translating it yields CASANRDREFTNYGYTF.

The rearrangement links TRBV7-9 to TRBJ2-7; TRBD1 is a possible D gene (7 bases). CDR1 is SEHNR and CDR2 is FQNEAQ in the germline V gene (reference sequence). V was cut by 4 bases and J by 7 bases, with 23 bases left in between. This CDR3 spans 16 amino acids. The CDR3 protein is CASSSTWQGGKGEQYF. The CDR3, as DNA: TGTGCCAGCAGCTCCACCTGGCAGGGGGGCAAAGGGGAGCAGTACTTC.

Here the CDR3 DNA reads TGCGCCAGCAGCCAAGATTGGACTAGCGGGTACGAGCAGTACTTC. Translated, it gives CASSQDWTSGYEQYF. The chain carries TRBV4-1 and TRBJ2-7, with TRBD2 matching over 11 bases. Germline trimming cut 0 bases from V and 4 bases from J; bases unmatched to any gene: 2. CDR3 length equals 15 residues. Germline loops: CDR1 MGHRA, CDR2 YSYEKL.

The V and J genes are TRBV4-2 and TRBJ2-2; 12 nucleotides align to TRBD2. The CDR3 has 17 amino acids. Germline loops: CDR1 LGHNA, CDR2 YNFKEQ. After removal of 7 bases from V and 3 bases from J, the junction contained 9 bases not matched to a gene. The CDR3 sequence: CASTGLAGGLDTGELFF. Here the CDR3 DNA reads TGTGCCAGCACGGGGCTAGCGGGGGGGCTAGACACCGGGGAGCTGTTTTTT.

CDR3: CASSDRPRNQPQHF. The CDR3 coding sequence is TGTGCCAGCAGTGACAGGCCCCGTAATCAGCCCCAGCATTTT. The chain joins TRBV2 to TRBJ1-5; D is undetermined. V gave up 3 bases and J gave up 4 bases, with 10 bases separating them. The V gene's germline CDR1 is SNHLY and CDR2 FYNNEI. The CDR3 runs to 14 residues.

This clone was detected once. The V and J genes are TRBV30 and TRBJ1-1; the D is unclear. Deletions cut 0 bases from V and 1 base from J, with 6 bases between. The CDR3 contains 13 residues. Germline loops: CDR1 GTSNPN, CDR2 SVGIG (reference sequence). The CDR3 loop is CAWSVRGNTEAFF. The CDR3 DNA follows: TGTGCCTGGAGTGTACGGGGGAACACTGAAGCTTTCTTT.

The V and J genes are TRBV2 and TRBJ2-1; D may be TRBD2 (6 bases). Germline-derived CDR1 and CDR2 are SNHLY and FYNNEI. The CDR3 has 14 amino acids. Trimming shortened V by 10 bases and J by 7 bases, and 20 bases separated the two germline ends. The CDR3 DNA is TGTGCCACTAGACCGGGCTCGGGGGTAAATGAGCAGTTCTTC. Translation: CATRPGSGVNEQFF. Full variable domain (rest looked up from reference TRBV2 and TRBJ2-1): EPEVTQTPSHQVTQMGQEVILRCVPISNHLYFYWYRQILGQKVEFLVSFYNNEISEKSEIFDDQFSVERPDGSNFTLKIRSTKLEDSAMYFCATRPGSGVNEQFFGPGTRLTVL.

The chain recombines TRBV19 with TRBJ1-4; tentatively, D is TRBD1 (6 bases). V dropped 5 bases and J dropped 7 bases, with 20 bases sitting between them. CDR1 LNHDA and CDR2 SQIVND come from the germline V gene (reference sequence). The CDR3 sequence is 16 residues long. The CDR3 DNA reads TGTGCCAGTAGTGATGATAGGGGGAGCAGCGGTGAAAAACTGTTTTTT. Protein: CASSDDRGSSGEKLFF.

This chain uses TRBV24-1 with TRBJ2-1, with a weak D call TRBD1 (6 bases). Germline CDR1 reads KGHDR; CDR2 reads SFDVKD. Between the trimmed V and J ends, which lost 4 bases and 2 bases, there was a span of 11 bases. The CDR3 runs to 15 residues. CDR3 amino acids: CATSEPTGTYNEQFF. The CDR3 coding sequence is TGTGCCACCAGTGAGCCGACAGGAACCTACAATGAGCAGTTCTTC.

The chain has TRBV3-1 (or the pseudogene TRBV3-2) and TRBJ2-7; weak D call: TRBD1 (6 bases). The CDR3 spans 14 residues. Germline CDR1 LGHDT, CDR2 YNNKEL (reference sequence). The V and J ends lost 0 bases and 4 bases respectively, with 10 bases between them. Written as DNA, the CDR3 is TGTGCCAGCAGCCAAGACGCCAGGGGATACGAGCAGTACTTC. This codes for CASSQDARGYEQYF.

The chain couples TRBV24-1 to TRBJ1-5, with TRBD1 matching over 8 bases. Germline CDR1 and CDR2: KGHDR and SFDVKD. This CDR3 has 16 amino acids. The V and J ends lost 3 bases and 0 bases, in that order; junction bases with no gene match: 3. CDR3 in amino acids: CATSDNQGASNQPQHF. The CDR3 coding sequence is TGTGCCACCAGTGATAACCAGGGGGCTAGCAATCAGCCCCAGCATTTT.

The chain has TRBV14 and TRBJ2-7, with TRBD2 identical over 10 bases. This CDR3 comprises 15 residues. CDR1 is SGHDN, CDR2 FVKESK, per germline. V was pared by 2 bases and J by 2 bases, with 3 bases of the junction left unmatched. The CDR3 DNA follows: TGTGCCAGCAGCCAAATAGCGGGGGGAACCTACGAGCAGTACTTC. Protein: CASSQIAGGTYEQYF.

The genes are TRBV5-5 and TRBJ2-1; the match to TRBD2 covers 7 bases. The CDR3 contains 18 residues. Trimming removed 2 bases from V and 2 bases from J; junction bases left unmatched: 13. From germline, CDR1 is SGHKS and CDR2 YYEKEE (reference sequence). This chain's CDR3 is CASSLIGLAAGTYNEQFF. The CDR3, as DNA: TGTGCCAGCAGCTTAATCGGGCTAGCGGCGGGTACCTACAATGAGCAGTTCTTC.

The chain joins TRBV7-9 to TRBJ1-3, with D unresolved. The CDR3 sequence is 15 residues long. Germline lookup yields CDR1 SEHNR and CDR2 FQNEAQ (reference sequence). With 0 bases removed from V and 0 bases from J, the gap between germline ends came to 6 bases. Here the CDR3 reads CASSLAPSSGNTIYF. The CDR3 DNA reads TGTGCCAGCAGCTTAGCGCCGAGCTCTGGAAACACCATATATTTT. The complete variable domain, with remaining parts taken from reference TRBV7-9 and TRBJ1-3, reads DTGVSQNPRHKITKRGQNVTFRCDPISEHNRLYWYRQTLGQGPEFLTYFQNEAQLEKSRLLSDRFSAERPKGSFSTLEIQRTEQGDSAMYLCASSLAPSSGNTIYFGEGSWLTVV.

Notes on this clone: Relative to the germline gene, one junction end is altered; a read error may explain this. The V gene is TRBV5-4, the J gene TRBJ2-3, with 8 bases identical to TRBD1. The CDR3 totals 13 residues. Germline loops: CDR1 SGHNT, CDR2 YYREEE (reference sequence). The CDR3 here is CASSPQGTGTQYF. CDR3 in DNA: TGTGCCAGCAGCCCACAAGGGACAGGTACGCAGTATTTT.